This T cell receptor (beta chain) was observed in a study of T cell repertoires in cytomegalovirus infection. Overall study results and limits: The ex vivo response was dominated by HLA-C-restricted CMV-specific TCR beta clonotypes.

V was cut by 2 bases and J by 2 bases, with 8 bases left in between. CDR1 and CDR2 (germline): MNHEY, SMNVEV (reference sequence). The CDR3 loop spans 14 amino acids. TCRdb fed the reads into MiXCR, producing one record per CDR3 protein. The data contain 150,000 to 200,000 distinct CDR3 sequences, 8.5% to 10% of them singletons. This clonotype was observed many times. Its antigen is not identified. The sequence came from a human donor in good health (CMV status not recorded). Some clones in this sample may be carry-over from other donors' samples. Sequenced sample: PBMCs. The chain links TRBV27 to TRBJ2-3; a weak D match, TRBD2 (5 bases). CDR3: CASSLDYFTDTQYF. CDR3 sequence (DNA): TGTGCCAGCAGTTTAGACTACTTCACAGATACGCAGTATTTT.